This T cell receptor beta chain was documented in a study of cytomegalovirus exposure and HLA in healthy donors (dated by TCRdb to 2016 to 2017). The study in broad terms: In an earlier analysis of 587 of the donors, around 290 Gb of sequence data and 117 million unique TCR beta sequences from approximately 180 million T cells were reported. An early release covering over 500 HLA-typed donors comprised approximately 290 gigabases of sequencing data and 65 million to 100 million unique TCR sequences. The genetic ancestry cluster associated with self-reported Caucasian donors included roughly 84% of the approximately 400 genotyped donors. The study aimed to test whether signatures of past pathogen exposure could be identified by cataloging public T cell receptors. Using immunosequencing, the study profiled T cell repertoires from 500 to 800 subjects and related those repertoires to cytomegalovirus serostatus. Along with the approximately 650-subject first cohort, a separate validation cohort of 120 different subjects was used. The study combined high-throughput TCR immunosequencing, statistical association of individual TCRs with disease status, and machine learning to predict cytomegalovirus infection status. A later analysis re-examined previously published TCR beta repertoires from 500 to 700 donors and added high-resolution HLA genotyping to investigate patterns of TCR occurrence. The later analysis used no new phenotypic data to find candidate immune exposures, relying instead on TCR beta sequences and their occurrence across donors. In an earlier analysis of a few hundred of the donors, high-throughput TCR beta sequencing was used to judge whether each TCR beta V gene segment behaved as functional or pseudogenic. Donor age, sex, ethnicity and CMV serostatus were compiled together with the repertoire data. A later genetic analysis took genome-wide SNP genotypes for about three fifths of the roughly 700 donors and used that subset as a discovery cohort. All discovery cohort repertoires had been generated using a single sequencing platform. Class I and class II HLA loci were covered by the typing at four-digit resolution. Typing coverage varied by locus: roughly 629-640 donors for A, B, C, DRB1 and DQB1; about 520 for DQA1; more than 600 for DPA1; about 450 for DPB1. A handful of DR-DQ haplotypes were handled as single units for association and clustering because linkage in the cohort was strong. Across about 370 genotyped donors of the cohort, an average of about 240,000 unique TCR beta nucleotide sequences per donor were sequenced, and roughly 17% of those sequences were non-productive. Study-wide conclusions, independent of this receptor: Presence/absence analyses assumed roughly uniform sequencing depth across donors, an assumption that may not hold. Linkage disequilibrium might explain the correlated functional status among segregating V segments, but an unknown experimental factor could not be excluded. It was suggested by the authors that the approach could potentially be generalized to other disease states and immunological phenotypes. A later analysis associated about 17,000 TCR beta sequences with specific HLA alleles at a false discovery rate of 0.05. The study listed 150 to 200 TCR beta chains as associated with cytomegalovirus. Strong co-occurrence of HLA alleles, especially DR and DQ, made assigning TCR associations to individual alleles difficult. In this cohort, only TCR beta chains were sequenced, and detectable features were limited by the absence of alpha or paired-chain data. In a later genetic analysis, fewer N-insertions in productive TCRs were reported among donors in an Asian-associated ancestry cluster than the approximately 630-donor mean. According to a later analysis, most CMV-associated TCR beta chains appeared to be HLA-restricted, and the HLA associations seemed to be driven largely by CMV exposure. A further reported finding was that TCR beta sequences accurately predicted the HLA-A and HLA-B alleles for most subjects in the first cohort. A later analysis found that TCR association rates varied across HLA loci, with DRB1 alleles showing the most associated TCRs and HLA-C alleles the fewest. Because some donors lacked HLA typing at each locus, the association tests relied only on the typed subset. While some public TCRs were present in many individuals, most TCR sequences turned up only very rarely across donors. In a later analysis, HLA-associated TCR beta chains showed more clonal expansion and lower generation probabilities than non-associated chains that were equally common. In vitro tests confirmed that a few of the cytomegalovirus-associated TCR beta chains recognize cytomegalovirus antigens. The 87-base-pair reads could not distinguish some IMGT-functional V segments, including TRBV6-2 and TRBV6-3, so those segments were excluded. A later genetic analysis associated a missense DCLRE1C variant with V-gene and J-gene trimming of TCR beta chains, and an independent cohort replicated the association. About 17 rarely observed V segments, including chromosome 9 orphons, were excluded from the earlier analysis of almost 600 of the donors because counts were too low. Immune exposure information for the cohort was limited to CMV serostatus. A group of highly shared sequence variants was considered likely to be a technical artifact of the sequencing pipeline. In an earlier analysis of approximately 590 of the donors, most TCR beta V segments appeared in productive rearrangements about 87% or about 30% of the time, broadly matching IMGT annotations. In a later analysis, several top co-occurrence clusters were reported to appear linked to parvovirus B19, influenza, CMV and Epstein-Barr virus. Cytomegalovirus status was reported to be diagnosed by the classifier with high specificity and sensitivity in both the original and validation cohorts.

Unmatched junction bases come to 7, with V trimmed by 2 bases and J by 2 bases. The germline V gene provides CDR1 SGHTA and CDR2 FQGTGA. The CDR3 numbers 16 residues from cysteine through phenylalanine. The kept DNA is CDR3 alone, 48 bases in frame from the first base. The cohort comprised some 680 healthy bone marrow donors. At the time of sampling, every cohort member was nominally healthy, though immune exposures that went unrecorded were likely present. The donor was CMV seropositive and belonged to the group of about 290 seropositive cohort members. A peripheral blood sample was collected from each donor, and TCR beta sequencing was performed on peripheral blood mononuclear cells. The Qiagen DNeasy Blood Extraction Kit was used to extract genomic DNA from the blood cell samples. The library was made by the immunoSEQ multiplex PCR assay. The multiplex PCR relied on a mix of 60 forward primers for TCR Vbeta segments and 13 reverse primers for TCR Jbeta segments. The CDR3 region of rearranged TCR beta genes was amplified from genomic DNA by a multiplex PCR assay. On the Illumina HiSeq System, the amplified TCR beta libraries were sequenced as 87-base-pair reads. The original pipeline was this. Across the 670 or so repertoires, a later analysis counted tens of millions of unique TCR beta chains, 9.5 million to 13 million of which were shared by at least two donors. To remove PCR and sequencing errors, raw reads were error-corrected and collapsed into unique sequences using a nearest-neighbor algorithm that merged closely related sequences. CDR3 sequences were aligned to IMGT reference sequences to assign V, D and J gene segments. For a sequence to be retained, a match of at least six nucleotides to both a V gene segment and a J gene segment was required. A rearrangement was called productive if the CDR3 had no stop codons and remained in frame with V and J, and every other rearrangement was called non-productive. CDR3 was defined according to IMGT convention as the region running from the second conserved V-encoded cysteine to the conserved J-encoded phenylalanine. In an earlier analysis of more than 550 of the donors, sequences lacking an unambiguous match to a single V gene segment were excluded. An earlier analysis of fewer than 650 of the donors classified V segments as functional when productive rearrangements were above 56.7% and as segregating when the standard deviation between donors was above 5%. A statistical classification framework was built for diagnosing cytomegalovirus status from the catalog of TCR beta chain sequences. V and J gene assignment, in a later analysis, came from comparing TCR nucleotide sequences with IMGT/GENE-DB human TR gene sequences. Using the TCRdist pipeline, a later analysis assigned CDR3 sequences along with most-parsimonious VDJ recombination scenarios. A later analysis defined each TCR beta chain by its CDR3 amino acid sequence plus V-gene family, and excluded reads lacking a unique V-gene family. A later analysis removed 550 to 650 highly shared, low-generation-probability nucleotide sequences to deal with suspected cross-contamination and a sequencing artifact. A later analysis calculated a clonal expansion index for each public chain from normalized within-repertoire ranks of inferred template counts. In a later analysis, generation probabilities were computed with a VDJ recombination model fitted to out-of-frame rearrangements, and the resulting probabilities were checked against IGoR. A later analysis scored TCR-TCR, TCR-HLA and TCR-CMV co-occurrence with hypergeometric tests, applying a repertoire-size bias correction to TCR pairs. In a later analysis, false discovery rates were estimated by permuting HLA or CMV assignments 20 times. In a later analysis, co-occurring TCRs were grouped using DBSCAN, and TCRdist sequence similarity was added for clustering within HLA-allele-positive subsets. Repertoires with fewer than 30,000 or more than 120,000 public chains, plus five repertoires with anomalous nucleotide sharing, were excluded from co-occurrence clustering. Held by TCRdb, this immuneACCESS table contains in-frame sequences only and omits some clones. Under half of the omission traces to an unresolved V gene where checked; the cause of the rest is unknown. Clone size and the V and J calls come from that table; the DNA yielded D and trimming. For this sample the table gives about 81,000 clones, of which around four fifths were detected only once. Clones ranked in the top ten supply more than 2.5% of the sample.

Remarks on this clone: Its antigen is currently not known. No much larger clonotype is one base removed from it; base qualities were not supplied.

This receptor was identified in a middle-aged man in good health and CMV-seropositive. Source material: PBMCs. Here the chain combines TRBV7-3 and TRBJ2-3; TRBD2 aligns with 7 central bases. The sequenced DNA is TGTGCCAGCAGCTTAGGGCTAGCGGAGTTCACAGATACGCAGTATTTT. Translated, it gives CASSLGLAEFTDTQYF.